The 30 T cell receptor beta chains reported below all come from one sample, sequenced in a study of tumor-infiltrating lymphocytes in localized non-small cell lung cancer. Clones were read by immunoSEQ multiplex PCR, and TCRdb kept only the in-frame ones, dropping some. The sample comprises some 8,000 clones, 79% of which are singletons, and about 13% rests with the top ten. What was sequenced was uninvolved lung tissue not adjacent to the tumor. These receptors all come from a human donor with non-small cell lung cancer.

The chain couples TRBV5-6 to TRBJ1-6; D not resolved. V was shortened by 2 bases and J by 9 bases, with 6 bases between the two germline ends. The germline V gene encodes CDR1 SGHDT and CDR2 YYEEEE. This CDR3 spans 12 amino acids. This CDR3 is CASSFSGSPLHF. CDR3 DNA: TGTGCCAGCAGCTTTTCCGGTTCACCCCTCCACTTT.

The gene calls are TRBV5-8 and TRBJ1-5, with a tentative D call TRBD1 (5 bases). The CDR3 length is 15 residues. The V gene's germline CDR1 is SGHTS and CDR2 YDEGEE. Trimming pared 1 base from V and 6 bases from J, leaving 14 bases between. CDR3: CASSLMVGVGQPQHF. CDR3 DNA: TGTGCCAGCAGCTTGATGGTAGGGGTGGGTCAGCCCCAGCATTTT.

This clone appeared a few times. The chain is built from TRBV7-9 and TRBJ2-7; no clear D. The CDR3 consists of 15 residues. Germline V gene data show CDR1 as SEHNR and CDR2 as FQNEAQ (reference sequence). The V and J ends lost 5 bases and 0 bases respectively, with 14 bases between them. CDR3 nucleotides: TGTGCCAGCAGCCCGGGCTCCAGAAGCTCCTACGAGCAGTACTTC. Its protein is CASSPGSRSSYEQYF.

The CDR3 spells CASSQEADPSSYNEQFF. For the CDR3, the DNA is TGTGCCAGCAGCCAAGAAGCGGACCCAAGCTCCTACAATGAGCAGTTCTTC. The gene calls are TRBV4-2 and TRBJ2-1, with D possibly matching TRBD2 (5 bases). Per germline, CDR1 LGHNA and CDR2 YNFKEQ. The CDR3 is 17 amino acids. Trimming left V 0 bases short and J 0 bases short, with 12 bases between.

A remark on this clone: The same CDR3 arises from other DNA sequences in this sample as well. The CDR3, as DNA: TGCGCCAGCAGCCTGGACACAGATACGCAGTATTTT. Translating it yields CASSLDTDTQYF. The V and J genes are TRBV5-1 and TRBJ2-3; no firm D call. Deletions cut 4 bases from V and 2 bases from J, with 5 bases between. The length of the CDR3 is 12 residues. Germline V lookup: CDR1 SGHRS, CDR2 YFSETQ.

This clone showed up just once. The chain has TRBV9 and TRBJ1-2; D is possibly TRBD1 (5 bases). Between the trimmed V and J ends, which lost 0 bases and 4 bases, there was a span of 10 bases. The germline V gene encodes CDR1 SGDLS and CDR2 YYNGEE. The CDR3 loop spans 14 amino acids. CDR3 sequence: CASSVGGGVYGYTF. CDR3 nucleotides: TGTGCCAGCAGCGTAGGGGGGGGAGTCTATGGCTACACCTTC.

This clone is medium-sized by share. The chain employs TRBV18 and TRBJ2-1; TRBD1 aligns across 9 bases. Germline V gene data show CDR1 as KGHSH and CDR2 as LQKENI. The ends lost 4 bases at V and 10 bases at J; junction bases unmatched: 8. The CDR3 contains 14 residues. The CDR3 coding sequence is TGTGCCAGCTCACTCGGACAGGGGAATGGCGAGCAGTTCTTC. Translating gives CASSLGQGNGEQFF.

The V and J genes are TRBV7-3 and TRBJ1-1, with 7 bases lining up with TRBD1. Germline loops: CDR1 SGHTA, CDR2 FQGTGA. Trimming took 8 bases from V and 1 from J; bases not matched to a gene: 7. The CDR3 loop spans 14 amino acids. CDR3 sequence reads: CASSQGGANTEAFF. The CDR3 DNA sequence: TGTGCCAGCTCCCAAGGGGGCGCGAACACTGAAGCTTTCTTT.

The CDR3 is CATFRGLAGADGQYF. DNA of the CDR3: TGTGCCACCTTCAGGGGACTAGCGGGAGCCGACGGGCAGTACTTC. The V call is TRBV28, the J call TRBJ2-7; TRBD2 matches at 14 bases. The CDR3 runs to 15 residues. The ends lost 10 bases at V and 9 bases at J; junction bases unmatched: 14. CDR1 and CDR2 from the germline V gene are MDHEN and SYDVKM.

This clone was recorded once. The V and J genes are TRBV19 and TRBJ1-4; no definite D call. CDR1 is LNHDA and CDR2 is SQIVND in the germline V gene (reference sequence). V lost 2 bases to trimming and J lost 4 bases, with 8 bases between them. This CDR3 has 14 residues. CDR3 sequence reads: CASSIRDYNEKLFF. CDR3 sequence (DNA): TGTGCCAGTAGTATACGGGATTATAATGAAAAACTGTTTTTT.

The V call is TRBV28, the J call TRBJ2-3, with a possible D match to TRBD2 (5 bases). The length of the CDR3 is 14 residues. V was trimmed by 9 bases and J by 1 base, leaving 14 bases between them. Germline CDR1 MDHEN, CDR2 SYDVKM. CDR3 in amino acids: CASRGRAGTDTQYF. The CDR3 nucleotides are TGTGCCAGTCGGGGTAGGGCGGGCACAGATACGCAGTATTTT.

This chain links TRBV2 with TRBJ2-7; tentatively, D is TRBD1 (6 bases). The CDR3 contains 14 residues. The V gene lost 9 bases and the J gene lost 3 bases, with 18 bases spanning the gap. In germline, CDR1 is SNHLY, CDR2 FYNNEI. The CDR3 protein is CASTRDIPLYEQYF. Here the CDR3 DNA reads TGTGCCAGTACCCGGGACATACCCCTCTACGAGCAGTACTTC.

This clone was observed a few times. The CDR3 coding sequence is TGTGCCAGCAGTGAGAGGACAATTAGCAATCAGCCCCAGCATTTT. It encodes CASSERTISNQPQHF. V usage is TRBV2 and J usage is TRBJ1-5; D possibly corresponds to TRBD1 (5 bases). The CDR3 runs to 15 residues. V lost 3 bases to trimming and J lost 0 bases, with 9 bases between them. The germline CDR1 and CDR2 sequences are SNHLY and FYNNEI.

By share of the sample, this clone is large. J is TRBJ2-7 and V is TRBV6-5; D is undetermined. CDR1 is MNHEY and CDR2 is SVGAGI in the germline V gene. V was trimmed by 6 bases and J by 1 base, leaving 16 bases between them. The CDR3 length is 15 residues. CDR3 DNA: TGTGCCAGCAGCGATCAGTCCGCCGGGTCCTACGAGCAGTACTTC. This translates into CASSDQSAGSYEQYF.

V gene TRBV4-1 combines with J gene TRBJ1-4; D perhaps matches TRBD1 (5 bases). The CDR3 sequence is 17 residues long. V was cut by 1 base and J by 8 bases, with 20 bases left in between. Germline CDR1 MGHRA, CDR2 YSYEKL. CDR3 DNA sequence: TGCGCCAGCAGCCAAGGATCTCGGAACAGTGGGGGGGAAAAACTGTTTTTT. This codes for CASSQGSRNSGGEKLFF.

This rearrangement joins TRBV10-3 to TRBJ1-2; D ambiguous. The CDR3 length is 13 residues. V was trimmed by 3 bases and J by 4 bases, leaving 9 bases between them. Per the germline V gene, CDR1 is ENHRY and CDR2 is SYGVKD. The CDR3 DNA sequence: TGTGCCATCAGTGATTTCGGTCTCTATGGCTACACCTTC. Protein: CAISDFGLYGYTF.

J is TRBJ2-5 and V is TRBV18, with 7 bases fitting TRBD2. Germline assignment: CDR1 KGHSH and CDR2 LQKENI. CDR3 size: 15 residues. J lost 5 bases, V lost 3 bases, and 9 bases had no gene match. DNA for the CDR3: TGTGCCAGCTCACCGCGGCTAGCGGCGGGGGAGACCCAGTACTTC. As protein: CASSPRLAAGETQYF.

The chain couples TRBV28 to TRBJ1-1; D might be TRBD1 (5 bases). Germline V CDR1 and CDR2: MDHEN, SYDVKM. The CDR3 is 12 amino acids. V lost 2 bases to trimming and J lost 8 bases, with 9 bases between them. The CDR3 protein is CASSLGGGEAFF. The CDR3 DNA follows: TGTGCCAGCAGTTTAGGTGGGGGAGAAGCTTTCTTT.

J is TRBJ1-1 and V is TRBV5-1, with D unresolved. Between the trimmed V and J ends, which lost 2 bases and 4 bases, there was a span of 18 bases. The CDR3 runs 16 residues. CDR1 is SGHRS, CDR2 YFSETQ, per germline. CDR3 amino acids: CASSLEQLSVSTEAFF. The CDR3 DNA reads TGCGCCAGCAGCTTAGAACAGTTAAGTGTAAGCACTGAAGCTTTCTTT. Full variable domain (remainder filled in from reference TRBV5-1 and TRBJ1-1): KAGVTQTPRYLIKTRGQQVTLSCSPISGHRSVSWYQQTPGQGLQFLFEYFSETQRNKGNFPGRFSGRQFSNSRSEMNVSTLELGDSALYLCASSLEQLSVSTEAFFGQGTRLTVV.

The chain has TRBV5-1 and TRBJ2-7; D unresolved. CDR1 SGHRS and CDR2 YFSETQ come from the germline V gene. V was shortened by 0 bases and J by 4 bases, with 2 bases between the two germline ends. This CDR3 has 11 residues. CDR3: CASSLEYEQYF. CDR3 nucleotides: TGCGCCAGCAGCTTGGAGTACGAGCAGTACTTC.

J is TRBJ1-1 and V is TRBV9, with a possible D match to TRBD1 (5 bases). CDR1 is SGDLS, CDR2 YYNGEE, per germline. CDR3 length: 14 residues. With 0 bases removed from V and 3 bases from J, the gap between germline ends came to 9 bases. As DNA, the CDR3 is TGTGCCAGCAGCGTAGAGGGAGGGGACACTGAAGCTTTCTTT. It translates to CASSVEGGDTEAFF.

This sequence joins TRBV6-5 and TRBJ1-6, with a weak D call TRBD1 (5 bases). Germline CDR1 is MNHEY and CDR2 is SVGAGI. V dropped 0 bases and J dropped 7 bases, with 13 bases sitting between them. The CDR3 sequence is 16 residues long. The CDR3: CASSYSIGQGNSPLHF. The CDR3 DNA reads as TGTGCCAGCAGTTACTCGATCGGGCAGGGAAATTCACCCCTCCACTTT.

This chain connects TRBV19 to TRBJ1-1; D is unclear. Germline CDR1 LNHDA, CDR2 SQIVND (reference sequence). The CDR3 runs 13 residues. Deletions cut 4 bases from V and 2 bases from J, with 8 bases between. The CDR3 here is CASSTGINTEAFF. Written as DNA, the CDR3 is TGTGCCAGTAGTACGGGGATAAACACTGAAGCTTTCTTT.

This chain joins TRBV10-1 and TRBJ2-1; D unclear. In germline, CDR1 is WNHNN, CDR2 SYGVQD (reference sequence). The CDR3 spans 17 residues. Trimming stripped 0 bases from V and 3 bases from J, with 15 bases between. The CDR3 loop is CASSESASSTGYNEQFF. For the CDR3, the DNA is TGCGCCAGCAGTGAGTCGGCTAGTAGTACGGGCTACAATGAGCAGTTCTTC.

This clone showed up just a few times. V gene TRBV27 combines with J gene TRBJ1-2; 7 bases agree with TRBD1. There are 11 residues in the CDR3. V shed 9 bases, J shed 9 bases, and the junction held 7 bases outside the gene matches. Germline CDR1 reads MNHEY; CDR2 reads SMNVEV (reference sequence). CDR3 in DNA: TGTGCCAGTCGGGACAGTGGAAGCTACACCTTC. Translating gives CASRDSGSYTF.

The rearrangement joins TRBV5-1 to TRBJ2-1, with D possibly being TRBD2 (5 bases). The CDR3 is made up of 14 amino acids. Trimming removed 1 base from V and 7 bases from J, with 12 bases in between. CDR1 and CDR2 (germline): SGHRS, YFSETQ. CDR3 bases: TGCGCCAGCAGCTTGTCCGTGTCGGGGAATGAGCAGTTCTTC. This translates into CASSLSVSGNEQFF.

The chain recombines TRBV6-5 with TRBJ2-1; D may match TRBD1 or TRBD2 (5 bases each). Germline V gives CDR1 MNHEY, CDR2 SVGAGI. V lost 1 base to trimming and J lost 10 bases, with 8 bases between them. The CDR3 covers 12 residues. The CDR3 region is CASSYLGVEQFF. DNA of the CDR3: TGTGCCAGCAGTTACTTGGGGGTGGAGCAGTTCTTC.

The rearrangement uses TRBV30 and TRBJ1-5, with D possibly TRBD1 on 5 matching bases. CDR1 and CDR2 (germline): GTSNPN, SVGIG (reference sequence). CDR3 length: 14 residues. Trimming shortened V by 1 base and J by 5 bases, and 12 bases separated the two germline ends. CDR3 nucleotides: TGTGCCTGGAGTGGGGAGAGGGGTGATCAGCCCCAGCATTTT. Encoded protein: CAWSGERGDQPQHF.

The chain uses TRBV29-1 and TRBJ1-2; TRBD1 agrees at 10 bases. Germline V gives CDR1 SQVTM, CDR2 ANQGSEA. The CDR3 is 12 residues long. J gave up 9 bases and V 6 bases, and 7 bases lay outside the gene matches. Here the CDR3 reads CSVRDRGESYTF. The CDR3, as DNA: TGCAGCGTCAGGGACAGGGGAGAAAGCTACACCTTC.

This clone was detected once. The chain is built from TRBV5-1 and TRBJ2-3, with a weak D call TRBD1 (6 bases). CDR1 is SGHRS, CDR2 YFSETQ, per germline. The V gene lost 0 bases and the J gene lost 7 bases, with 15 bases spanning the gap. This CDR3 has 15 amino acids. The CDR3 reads CASSLGTVGLNTQYF. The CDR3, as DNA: TGCGCCAGCAGCTTGGGGACAGTCGGGTTGAATACGCAGTATTTT. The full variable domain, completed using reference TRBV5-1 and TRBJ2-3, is KAGVTQTPRYLIKTRGQQVTLSCSPISGHRSVSWYQQTPGQGLQFLFEYFSETQRNKGNFPGRFSGRQFSNSRSEMNVSTLELGDSALYLCASSLGTVGLNTQYFGPGTRLTVL.